Sequencing of this TCR beta chain was carried out in a study of blood T cell repertoires in COVID-19. Study-level information: In each case, the material was cDNA or gDNA derived from T cells, B-cell-depleted T cells, or PBMCs.

V lost 5 bases, J lost 3 bases, and 8 bases lay in between. The CDR3 is made up of 13 amino acids. Germline CDR1 LNHDA, CDR2 SQIVND (reference sequence). Per the original data handling: Scientists estimated how many nucleated cells there were by amplifying reference gene primers. Measured with immunoSEQ multiplex PCR; TCRdb has only the in-frame clones, and not every one. V, J and clone size derive from that table, while D and trimming were established from the DNA sequence. The repertoire holds 80,000 or so clones, roughly four fifths seen once, with roughly 12% in the top ten. V gene TRBV19 combines with J gene TRBJ2-1; the D is unclear. This TCR was recovered from a man older than 75 with acute or convalescent COVID-19. Sequenced material: peripheral blood. DNA for the CDR3: TGTGCCAGTAGTGGCCCGGGCTACAATGAGCAGTTCTTC. It yields the protein CASSGPGYNEQFF.